This passage covers 6 T cell receptor beta chains from one sample sequenced in a study of CD8+ T cells in alopecia areata. Extracted RNA was reverse transcribed into cDNA, the sequencing template. Profiling relied on immunoSEQ multiplex PCR, and the TCRdb table lists in-frame clones only, not all of them. The table has nearly 110,000 clones, 84% seen once. Described treatment: oral pan-JAK inhibitor, 5-10 mg twice daily. Sequences were derived from CD8+ T cells sorted from blood, sampled at week 24, from a patient treated with tofacitinib. The receptors were gathered from a human donor with alopecia areata.

This clone is medium-sized by share. The rearrangement uses TRBV7-6 and TRBJ2-1; D is unclear. The CDR3 is 15 residues long. Per the germline V gene, CDR1 is SGHVS and CDR2 is FNYEAQ. The ends were cut back, 3 bases at V and 0 bases at J, with 9 bases in the middle. DNA for the CDR3: TGTGCCAGCAGCTTGCAACAGAGCTCCTACAATGAGCAGTTCTTC. Amino acid sequence: CASSLQQSSYNEQFF.

The CDR3 bases are TGCGCCAGCAGCCCAGGGGTTGGCGCCTATGGCTACACCTTC. Its translation is CASSPGVGAYGYTF. The chain recombines TRBV4-3 with TRBJ1-2; tentatively, D is TRBD1 (6 bases). Germline CDR1 reads LGHNA; CDR2 reads YSLEER. Trimming took off 4 bases at V and 4 bases at J, with 13 bases between the two ends. CDR3 length: 14 residues.

The genes are TRBV14 and TRBJ2-3, with no clear D. The CDR3 has 15 amino acids. Germline V gives CDR1 SGHDN, CDR2 FVKESK. V shed 4 bases and J shed 0 bases, with 11 bases lying between them. CDR3 loop: CASSPWGSSTDTQYF. The CDR3 DNA reads as TGTGCCAGCAGCCCCTGGGGTTCCAGCACAGATACGCAGTATTTT.

This rearrangement joins TRBV19 to TRBJ2-1, with D perhaps matching TRBD2 (7 bases). The V gene's germline CDR1 is LNHDA and CDR2 SQIVND (reference sequence). Trimming left V 5 bases short and J 5 bases short, with 13 bases between. The CDR3 consists of 14 residues. The CDR3 is CASSAAGAHNEQFF. CDR3 sequence (DNA): TGTGCCAGTAGTGCCGCGGGGGCCCACAATGAGCAGTTCTTC. The full variable domain, with the rest looked up from reference TRBV19 and TRBJ2-1, is DGGITQSPKYLFRKEGQNVTLSCEQNLNHDAMYWYRQDPGQGLRLIYYSQIVNDFQKGDIAEGYSVSREKKESFPLTVTSAQKNPTAFYLCASSAAGAHNEQFFGPGTRLTVL.

The CDR3 is CASSSPGQAYEQYF. For the CDR3, the DNA is TGTGCCAGCAGCTCTCCGGGACAGGCCTACGAGCAGTACTTC. The chain couples TRBV7-9 to TRBJ2-7; 8 bases align to TRBD1. This CDR3 is 14 amino acids long. CDR1 is SEHNR and CDR2 is FQNEAQ in the germline V gene (reference sequence). V gave up 4 bases and J gave up 2 bases; unmatched junction bases: 4.

This clone was seen once. The chain combines TRBV9 with TRBJ1-1; a weak D match, TRBD1 (5 bases). V shed 0 bases and J shed 1 base, with 13 bases lying between them. From germline, CDR1 is SGDLS and CDR2 YYNGEE. The CDR3 is 16 residues long. CDR3: CASSVDLTDSNTEAFF. CDR3 nucleotide sequence: TGTGCCAGCAGCGTAGACCTGACAGATTCGAACACTGAAGCTTTCTTT.